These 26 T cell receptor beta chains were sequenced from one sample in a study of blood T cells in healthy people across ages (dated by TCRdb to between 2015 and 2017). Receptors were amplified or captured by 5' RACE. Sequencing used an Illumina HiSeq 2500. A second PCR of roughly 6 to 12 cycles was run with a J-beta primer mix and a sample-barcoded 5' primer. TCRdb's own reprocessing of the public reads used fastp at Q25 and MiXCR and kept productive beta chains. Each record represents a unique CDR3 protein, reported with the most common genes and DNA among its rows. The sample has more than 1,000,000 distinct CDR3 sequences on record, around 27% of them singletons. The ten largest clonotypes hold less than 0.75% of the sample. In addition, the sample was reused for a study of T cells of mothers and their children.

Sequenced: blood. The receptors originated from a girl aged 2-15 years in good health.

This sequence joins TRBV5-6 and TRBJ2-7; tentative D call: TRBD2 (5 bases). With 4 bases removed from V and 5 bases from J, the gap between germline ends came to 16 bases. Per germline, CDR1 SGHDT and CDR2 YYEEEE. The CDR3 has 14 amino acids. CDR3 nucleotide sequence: TGTGCCAGCAGCAGCGCCGGGAAGAGACACGAGCAGTACTTC. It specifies CASSSAGKRHEQYF.

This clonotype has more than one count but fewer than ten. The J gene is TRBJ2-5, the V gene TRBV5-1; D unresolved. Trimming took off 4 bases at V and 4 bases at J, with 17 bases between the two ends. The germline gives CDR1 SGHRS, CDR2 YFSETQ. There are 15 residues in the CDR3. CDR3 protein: CASSPRSAPGETQYF. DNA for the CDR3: TGCGCCAGCAGCCCGCGGTCAGCCCCAGGAGAGACCCAGTACTTC.

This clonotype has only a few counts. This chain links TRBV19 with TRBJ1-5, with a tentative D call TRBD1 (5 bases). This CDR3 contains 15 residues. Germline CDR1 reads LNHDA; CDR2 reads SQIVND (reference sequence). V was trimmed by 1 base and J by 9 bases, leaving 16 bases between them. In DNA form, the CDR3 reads TGTGCCAGTAGTATAGGTCTTCAGGGCTCTCGGCCCCAGCATTTT. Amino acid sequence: CASSIGLQGSRPQHF.

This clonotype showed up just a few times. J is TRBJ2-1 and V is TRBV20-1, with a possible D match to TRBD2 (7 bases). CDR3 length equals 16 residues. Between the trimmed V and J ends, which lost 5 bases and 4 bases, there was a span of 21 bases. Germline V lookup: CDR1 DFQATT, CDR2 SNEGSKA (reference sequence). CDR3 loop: CSASPGGGPIYNEQFF. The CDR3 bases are TGCAGTGCTTCCCCAGGCGGGGGCCCAATTTACAATGAGCAGTTCTTC.

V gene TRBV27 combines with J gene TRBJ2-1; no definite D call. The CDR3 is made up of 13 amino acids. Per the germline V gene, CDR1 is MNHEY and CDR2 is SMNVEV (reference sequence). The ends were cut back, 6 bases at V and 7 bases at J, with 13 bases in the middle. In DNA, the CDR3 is TGTGCCAGCAGCCCCCTCTGGCGTAATGAGCAGTTCTTC. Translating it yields CASSPLWRNEQFF.

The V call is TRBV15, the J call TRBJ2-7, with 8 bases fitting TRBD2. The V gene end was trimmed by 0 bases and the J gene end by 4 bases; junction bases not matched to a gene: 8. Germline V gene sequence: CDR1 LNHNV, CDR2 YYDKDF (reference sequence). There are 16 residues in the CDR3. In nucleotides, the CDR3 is TGTGCCACCAGCAGAGATCGGGAACTAGCGGTTTACGAGCAGTACTTC. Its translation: CATSRDRELAVYEQYF.

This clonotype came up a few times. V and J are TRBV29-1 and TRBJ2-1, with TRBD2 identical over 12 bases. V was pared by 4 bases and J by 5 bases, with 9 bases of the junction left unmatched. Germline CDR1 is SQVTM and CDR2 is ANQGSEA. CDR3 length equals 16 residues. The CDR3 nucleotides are TGCAGCGTTGCCGCGACTAGCGGGAGACCCCACAATGAGCAGTTCTTC. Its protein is CSVAATSGRPHNEQFF.

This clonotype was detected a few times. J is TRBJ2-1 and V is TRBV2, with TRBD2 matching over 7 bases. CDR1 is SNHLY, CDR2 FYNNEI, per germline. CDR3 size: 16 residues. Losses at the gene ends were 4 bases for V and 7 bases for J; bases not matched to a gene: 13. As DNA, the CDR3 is TGTGCCAGCAGTGGTGTGGCGGGAGTATCTAGTAATGAGCAGTTCTTC. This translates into CASSGVAGVSSNEQFF.

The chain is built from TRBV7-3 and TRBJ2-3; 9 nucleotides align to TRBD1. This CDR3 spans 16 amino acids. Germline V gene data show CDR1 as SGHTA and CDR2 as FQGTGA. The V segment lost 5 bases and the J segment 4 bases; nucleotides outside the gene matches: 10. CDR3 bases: TGTGCCAGCAGCCGACCAGGGACAGGGTCTCCAGATACGCAGTATTTT. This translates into CASSRPGTGSPDTQYF.

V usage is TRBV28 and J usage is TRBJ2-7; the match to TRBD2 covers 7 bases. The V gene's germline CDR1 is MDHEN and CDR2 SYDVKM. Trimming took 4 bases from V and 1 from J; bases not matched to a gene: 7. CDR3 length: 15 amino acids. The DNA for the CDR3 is TGTGCCAGCAGTTATAGGCGGGAGAGGTCCTACGAGCAGTACTTC. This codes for CASSYRRERSYEQYF. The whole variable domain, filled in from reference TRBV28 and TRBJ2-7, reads DVKVTQSSRYLVKRTGEKVFLECVQDMDHENMFWYRQDPGLGLRLIYFSYDVKMKEKGDIPEGYSVSREKKERFSLILESASTNQTSMYLCASSYRRERSYEQYFGPGTRLTVT.

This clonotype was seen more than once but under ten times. The CDR3 nucleotides read TGCAGTGCTGGAACAGGGGTCGATTTGGCCTACAATGAGCAGTTCTTC. Its protein product is CSAGTGVDLAYNEQFF. The rearrangement links TRBV20-1 to TRBJ2-1; 7 bases fit TRBD1. Germline V gene lookup returns CDR1 DFQATT and CDR2 SNEGSKA (reference sequence). The CDR3 is 16 residues long. Germline trimming cut 5 bases from V and 2 bases from J; bases unmatched to any gene: 12.

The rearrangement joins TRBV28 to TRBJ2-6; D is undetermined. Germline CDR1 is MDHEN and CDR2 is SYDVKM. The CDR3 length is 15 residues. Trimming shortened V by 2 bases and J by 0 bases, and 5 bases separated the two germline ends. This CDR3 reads CASSLQNSGANVLTF. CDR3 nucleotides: TGTGCCAGCAGTTTACAGAACTCTGGGGCCAACGTCCTGACTTTC. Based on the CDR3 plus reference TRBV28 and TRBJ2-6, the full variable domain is DVKVTQSSRYLVKRTGEKVFLECVQDMDHENMFWYRQDPGLGLRLIYFSYDVKMKEKGDIPEGYSVSREKKERFSLILESASTNQTSMYLCASSLQNSGANVLTFGAGSRLTVL.

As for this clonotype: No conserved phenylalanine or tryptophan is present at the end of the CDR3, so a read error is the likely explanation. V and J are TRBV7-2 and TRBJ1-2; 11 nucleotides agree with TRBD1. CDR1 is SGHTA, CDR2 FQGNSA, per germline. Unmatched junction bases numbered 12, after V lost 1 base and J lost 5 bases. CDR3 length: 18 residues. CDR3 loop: CASSLVRTGGARTYGYTL. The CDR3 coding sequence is TGTGCCAGCAGCTTAGTCCGGACAGGGGGCGCTAGGACATATGGCTACACCCTC.

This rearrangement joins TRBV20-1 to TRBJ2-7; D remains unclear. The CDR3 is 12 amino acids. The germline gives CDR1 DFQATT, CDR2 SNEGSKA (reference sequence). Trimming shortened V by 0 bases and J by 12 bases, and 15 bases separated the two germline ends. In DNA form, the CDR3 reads TGCAGTGCTAGAGATTCTTTAGATGGTCTGTACTTC. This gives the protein CSARDSLDGLYF.

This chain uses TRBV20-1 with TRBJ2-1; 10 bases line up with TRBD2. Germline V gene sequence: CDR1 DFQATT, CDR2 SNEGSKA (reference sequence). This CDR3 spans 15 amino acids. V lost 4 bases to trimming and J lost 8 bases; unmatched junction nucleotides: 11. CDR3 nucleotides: TGCAGTGCTAAACTAGGGCTAGCGGGAGCCTATGAGCAGTTCTTC. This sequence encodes CSAKLGLAGAYEQFF.

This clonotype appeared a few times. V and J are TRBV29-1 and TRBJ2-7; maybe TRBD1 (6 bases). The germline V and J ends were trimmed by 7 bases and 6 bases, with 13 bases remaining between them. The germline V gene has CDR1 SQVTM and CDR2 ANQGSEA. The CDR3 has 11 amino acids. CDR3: CSGEQGPEQYF. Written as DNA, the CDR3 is TGCAGCGGAGAACAGGGCCCCGAGCAGTACTTC.

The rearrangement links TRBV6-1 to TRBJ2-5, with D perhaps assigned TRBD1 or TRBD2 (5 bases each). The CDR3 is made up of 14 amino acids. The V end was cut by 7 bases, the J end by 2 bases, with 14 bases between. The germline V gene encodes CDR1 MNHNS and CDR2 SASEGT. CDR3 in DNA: TGTGCCAGCAAACTTGGGACCCCTCAAGAGACCCAGTACTTC. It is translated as CASKLGTPQETQYF.

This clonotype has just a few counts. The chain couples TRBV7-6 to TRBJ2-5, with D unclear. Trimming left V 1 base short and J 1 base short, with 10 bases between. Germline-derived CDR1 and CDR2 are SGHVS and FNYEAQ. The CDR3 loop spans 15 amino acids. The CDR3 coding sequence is TGTGCCAGCAGCTTAGTGGACGGACGCCAAGAGACCCAGTACTTC. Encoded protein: CASSLVDGRQETQYF.

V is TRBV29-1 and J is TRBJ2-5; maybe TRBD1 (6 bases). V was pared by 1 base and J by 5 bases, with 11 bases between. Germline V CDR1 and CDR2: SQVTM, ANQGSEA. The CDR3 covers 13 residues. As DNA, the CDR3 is TGCAGCGTTGAAGGGCAGGGGTGGGAGACCCAGTACTTC. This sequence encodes CSVEGQGWETQYF.

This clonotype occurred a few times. Written as DNA, the CDR3 is TGTGCCAGCAGCTATAACGGTAGAGATACGCAGTATTTT. Translation: CASSYNGRDTQYF. V gene TRBV11-2 combines with J gene TRBJ2-3, with D uncertain. CDR1 and CDR2 from the germline V gene are SGHAT and FQNNGV. The CDR3 is 13 amino acids. With 4 bases removed from V and 5 bases from J, the gap between germline ends came to 10 bases.

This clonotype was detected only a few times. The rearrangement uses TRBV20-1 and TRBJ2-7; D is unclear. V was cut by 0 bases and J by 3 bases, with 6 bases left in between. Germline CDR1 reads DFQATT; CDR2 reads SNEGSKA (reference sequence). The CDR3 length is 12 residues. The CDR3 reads CSARDKDYEQYF. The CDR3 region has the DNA TGCAGTGCTAGAGACAAAGACTACGAGCAGTACTTC.

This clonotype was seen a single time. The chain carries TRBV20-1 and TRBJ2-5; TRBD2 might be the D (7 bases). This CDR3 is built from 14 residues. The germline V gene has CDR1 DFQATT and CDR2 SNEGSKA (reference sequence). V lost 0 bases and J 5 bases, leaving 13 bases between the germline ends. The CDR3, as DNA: TGCAGTGCTAGAGATCACGGGGGGCGGGAGACCCAGTACTTC. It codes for CSARDHGGRETQYF.

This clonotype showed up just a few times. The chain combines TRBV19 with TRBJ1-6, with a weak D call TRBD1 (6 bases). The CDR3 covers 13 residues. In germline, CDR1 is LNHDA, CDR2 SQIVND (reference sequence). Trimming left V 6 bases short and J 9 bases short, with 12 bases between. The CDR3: CASSRGGSSPLHF. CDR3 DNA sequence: TGTGCCAGTAGCCGAGGGGGGAGTTCACCCCTCCACTTT.

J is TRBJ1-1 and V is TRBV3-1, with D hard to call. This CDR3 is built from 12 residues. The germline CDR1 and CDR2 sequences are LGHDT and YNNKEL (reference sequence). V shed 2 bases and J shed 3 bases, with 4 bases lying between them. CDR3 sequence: CASSQSDTEAFF. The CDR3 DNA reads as TGTGCCAGCAGCCAATCCGACACTGAAGCTTTCTTT.

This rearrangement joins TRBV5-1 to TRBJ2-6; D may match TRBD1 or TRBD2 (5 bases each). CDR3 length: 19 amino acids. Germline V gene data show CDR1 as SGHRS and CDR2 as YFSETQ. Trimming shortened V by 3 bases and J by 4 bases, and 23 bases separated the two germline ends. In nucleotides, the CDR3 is TGCGCCAGCAGCTGGAGGAAAGGGGTCCTCCTCTCGGGGGCCAACGTCCTGACTTTC. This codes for CASSWRKGVLLSGANVLTF.

The CDR3 spells CASSSPGQPYEQYF. CDR3 coding DNA: TGTGCCAGCAGCTCGCCGGGACAGCCCTACGAGCAGTACTTC. V is TRBV28 and J is TRBJ2-7, with 7 positions matching TRBD1. In germline, CDR1 is MDHEN, CDR2 SYDVKM. The CDR3 spans 14 residues. J was trimmed by 2 bases and V by 6 bases; bases with no gene match: 7.